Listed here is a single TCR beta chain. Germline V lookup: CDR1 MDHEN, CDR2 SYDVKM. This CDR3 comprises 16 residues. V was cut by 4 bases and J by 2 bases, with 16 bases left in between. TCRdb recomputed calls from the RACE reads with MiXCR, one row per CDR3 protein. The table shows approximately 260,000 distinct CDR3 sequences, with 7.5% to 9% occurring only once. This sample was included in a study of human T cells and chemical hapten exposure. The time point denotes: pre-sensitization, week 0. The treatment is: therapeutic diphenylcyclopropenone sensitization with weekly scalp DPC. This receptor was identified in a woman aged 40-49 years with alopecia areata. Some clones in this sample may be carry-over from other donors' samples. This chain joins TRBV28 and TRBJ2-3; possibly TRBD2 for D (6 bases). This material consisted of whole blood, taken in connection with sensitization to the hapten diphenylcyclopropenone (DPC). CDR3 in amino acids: CASSSRLARLTDTQYF. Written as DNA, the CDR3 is TGTGCCAGCAGTTCCAGGCTAGCGAGACTCACAGATACGCAGTATTTT.